This T cell receptor (beta chain) was observed in a study of HIV-infected patients and healthy controls. Study results and limitations: MAIT alpha-chain CDR3s were frequent in healthy controls, depleted in HIV+.

cDNA was made from approximately 0.55 ug RNA using alpha and beta constant primers. Alpha and beta chain libraries were made separately by chain-specific third strand synthesis with multiplexing indices. TCRdb used MiXCR to reprocess the 5' RACE reads, holding one entry per CDR3 protein. The table shows more than 4,500 distinct CDR3 sequences, with approximately 22% occurring only once. By frequency in the sample, this clonotype is medium-sized. Antigen: not known. Per germline, CDR1 SGHRS and CDR2 YFSETQ. CDR3 length: 17 residues. The V gene end was trimmed by 2 bases and the J gene end by 6 bases; junction bases not matched to a gene: 11. Roughly three months, about 14 weeks, into antiretroviral therapy, follow-up blood was collected. All unsorted peripheral T cells were captured because whole blood was used without fractionation.

The specimen comprised blood, sampled during antiretroviral therapy. The receptor comes from an adult with HIV infection. The chain joins TRBV5-1 to TRBJ1-6; 7 bases align to TRBD1. Here the CDR3 reads CASSFTGQSPLNSPLHF. CDR3 DNA sequence: TGCGCCAGCAGCTTCACGGGACAGAGCCCACTTAATTCACCCCTCCACTTT.